This T cell receptor beta chain was identified in a study of OX40 agonist ivuxolimab in advanced cancers. Sequencing used immunoSEQ multiplex PCR; TCRdb keeps in-frame clones, though not all of them. The data show 25,000 to 40,000 clones, 84% seen once. The input for sequencing was CD4+ or CD8+ T cells sorted from blood, taken in a trial of the OX40 agonist ivuxolimab. This receptor was identified in an adult with an advanced solid tumor such as melanoma, head and neck, liver or kidney cancer.

The DNA of the CDR3 is TGTGCCACCAGCAGAGACAGGGTCCTAACTGAAGCTTTCTTT. Its translation is CATSRDRVLTEAFF. The chain uses TRBV15 and TRBJ1-1; tentatively, D is TRBD1 (5 bases). V was shortened by 0 bases and J by 5 bases, with 10 bases between the two germline ends. This CDR3 has 14 residues. In germline, CDR1 is LNHNV, CDR2 YYDKDF (reference sequence).